This TCR beta chain is from a study of liver allograft versus peripheral blood T cells. Study-level information: Liver transplant recipients had T cell receptor repertoires compared between transplanted liver and peripheral blood.

The study's findings and limits: Intragraft liver T cell receptor repertoires reportedly differed from peripheral blood repertoires.

Via MiXCR, TCRdb re-called the reads, giving one row per CDR3 protein. The repertoire holds about 14,000 distinct CDR3 sequences, with 20% to 25% as singletons. At least ten counts were recorded for this clonotype. Its antigen is not identified. This sequence originates from a human patient who had a liver transplant. Part of the T cell pool may stem from the graft donor.

CDR3 bases: TGTGCCAGCAGTTTCGAAATAGCGGCCACTGAAGCTTTCTTT. Translation gives CASSFEIAATEAFF. This chain links TRBV6-5 with TRBJ1-1; D unresolved. Trimming stripped 4 bases from V and 4 bases from J, with 13 bases between. The CDR3 covers 14 residues. Germline CDR1 is MNHEY and CDR2 is SVGAGI.